This T cell receptor beta chain was sequenced in a study of tumor and adjacent non-tumor tissue in lung cancer. The study's findings and limits: Normal lung showed higher cumulative top 100 clone frequency than tumor.

CDR3 size: 15 residues. Per the germline V gene, CDR1 is LGHNA and CDR2 is YSLEER. TCRbeta libraries were built with three rounds of nested PCR, modified from ARM-PCR. A single record per CDR3 protein comes from TCRdb applying MiXCR to the multiplex PCR reads. The table records 70,000 to 90,000 distinct CDR3 sequences, roughly 80% of them present only once. In the case of this clonotype: Its antigen remains unidentified. A junction end diverges from the germline sequence, so it may reflect a read error.

The template was RNA from unsorted bulk tissue. The normal lung tissue was taken more than 3 cm from the tumor edge. The V gene is TRBV4-3, the J gene TRBJ1-4; 7 bases are a match to TRBD1. The receptor's source is a man aged 60 to 69 with non-small cell lung cancer. Material for sequencing was distant non-tumor lung tissue. As DNA, the CDR3 is TGCACCAGCAGCCAAGGCAGGGGGGTTAATCAAAAACTGTTTTTT. Protein product: CTSSQGRGVNQKLFF.